Listed here is a single T cell receptor beta chain. The target antigen is unknown. CDR3 size: 15 residues. V dropped 6 bases and J dropped 2 bases, with 14 bases sitting between them. The entry originates in a study of response to subunit inactivated influenza vaccine. Study-level points and caveats: Few additional T cells are recruited per seasonal influenza vaccination, authors suggested.

TCRdb independently ran MiXCR on the RT-PCR reads; one entry per CDR3 protein. The table has about 780,000 distinct CDR3 sequences, around a sixth seen once. This material consisted of PBMCs from blood, taken 4 to 6 days after vaccination. V gene TRBV12-3 or TRBV12-4 combines with J gene TRBJ1-5; D is perhaps TRBD1 (6 bases). The receptor was isolated from a middle-aged man who received an inactivated influenza vaccine. This chain's CDR3 is CASRGGRDGNQPQHF. CDR3 DNA: TGTGCCAGCAGAGGGGGGCGCGACGGCAATCAGCCCCAGCATTTT.